One and the same sample provided the 22 T cell receptor beta chains below, sequenced in a study of blood T cell repertoires in COVID-19. Here immunoSEQ multiplex PCR was the method, and the copy in TCRdb shows in-frame clones only, minus some. The top ten hold more than 6.5% of the sample, which has roughly 190,000 clones, 76% seen once. Source material: peripheral blood. The receptor source for this set is a woman between 45 and 60 years old with active or convalescent COVID-19.

The gene calls are TRBV23-1 and TRBJ1-5; D call uncertain. TRBV23-1 is annotated as an ORF whose role is uncertain. Trimming left V 9 bases short and J 2 bases short, with 14 bases between. CDR3 size: 14 residues. CDR3 sequence reads: CARPGVKRNQPQHF. The CDR3, as DNA: TGCGCCAGACCTGGTGTGAAGCGCAATCAGCCCCAGCATTTT.

The chain couples TRBV19 to TRBJ1-1; 7 positions match TRBD1. Germline loops: CDR1 LNHDA, CDR2 SQIVND (reference sequence). J was trimmed by 4 bases and V by 5 bases; bases with no gene match: 4. This CDR3 is 13 amino acids long. In DNA form, the CDR3 reads TGTGCCAGTAGTTGGGGACAGACCACTGAAGCTTTCTTT. It codes for CASSWGQTTEAFF. Supplemented by reference TRBV19 and TRBJ1-1, the full variable domain reads DGGITQSPKYLFRKEGQNVTLSCEQNLNHDAMYWYRQDPGQGLRLIYYSQIVNDFQKGDIAEGYSVSREKKESFPLTVTSAQKNPTAFYLCASSWGQTTEAFFGQGTRLTVV.

This clone was detected only a few times. The V call is TRBV10-2, the J call TRBJ2-5; 10 bases agree with TRBD2. CDR1 is WSHSY and CDR2 is SAAADI in the germline V gene. This CDR3 region has 15 residues. J lost 5 bases, V lost 4 bases, and 7 bases had no gene match. CDR3 amino acids: CASSGVAGGMETQYF. The CDR3 DNA reads TGCGCCAGCAGTGGAGTAGCGGGGGGCATGGAGACCCAGTACTTC.

The genes are TRBV2 and TRBJ2-1; D gene ambiguous. The V and J ends lost 7 bases and 8 bases respectively, with 9 bases between them. This CDR3 region has 11 residues. Germline V lookup: CDR1 SNHLY, CDR2 FYNNEI. CDR3 loop: CASTTNYEQFF. The CDR3 DNA reads as TGTGCCAGCACAACTAACTATGAGCAGTTCTTC.

V gene TRBV30 combines with J gene TRBJ1-2; unclear D gene. With 2 bases removed from V and 8 bases from J, the gap between germline ends came to 21 bases. The length of the CDR3 is 15 residues. CDR1 is GTSNPN, CDR2 SVGIG, per germline (reference sequence). This chain's CDR3 is CAWSPPGRRHGGYTF. In DNA form, the CDR3 reads TGTGCCTGGAGTCCCCCTGGCAGGCGCCATGGGGGCTACACCTTC.

The chain uses TRBV6-5 and TRBJ2-5; tentative D call: TRBD2 (7 bases). The CDR3 has 14 residues. CDR1 and CDR2 from the germline V gene are MNHEY and SVGAGI. Deletions cut 7 bases from V and 2 bases from J, with 14 bases between. The CDR3: CASTYRGGQETQYF. The CDR3, as DNA: TGTGCCAGCACCTATAGGGGGGGACAAGAGACCCAGTACTTC.

V gene TRBV30 combines with J gene TRBJ1-5; 7 bases agree with TRBD1. The CDR3 is made up of 14 amino acids. V shed 3 bases, J shed 7 bases, and the junction held 9 bases outside the gene matches. Per germline, CDR1 GTSNPN and CDR2 SVGIG (reference sequence). Written as DNA, the CDR3 is TGTGCCTGGAGATACCCAGGGGGAGGACAGCCCCAGCATTTT. Protein: CAWRYPGGGQPQHF.

The chain couples TRBV11-2 to TRBJ1-2; TRBD1 matches 8 bases. CDR1 is SGHAT and CDR2 is FQNNGV in the germline V gene. The J segment lost 4 bases and the V segment lost 5 bases, leaving 6 bases of the junction unmatched. This CDR3 region has 14 residues. CDR3 amino acids: CASSLVDRGYGYTF. CDR3 nucleotides: TGTGCCAGCAGCCTGGTCGACAGGGGCTATGGCTACACCTTC. Full variable domain (outside the CDR3, taken from reference TRBV11-2 and TRBJ1-2): EAGVAQSPRYKIIEKRQSVAFWCNPISGHATLYWYQQILGQGPKLLIQFQNNGVVDDSQLPKDRFSAERLKGVDSTLKIQPAKLEDSAVYLCASSLVDRGYGYTFGSGTRLTVV.

This chain links TRBV5-1 with TRBJ2-5; 10 bases are a match to TRBD2. The CDR3 length is 15 residues. The V segment lost 0 bases and the J segment 5 bases; nucleotides outside the gene matches: 4. Germline V gene lookup returns CDR1 SGHRS and CDR2 YFSETQ. Written as DNA, the CDR3 is TGCGCCAGCAGCTTGGCGCTAGCGGGAGAGGAGACCCAGTACTTC. The encoded protein is CASSLALAGEETQYF.

This clone was picked up a small number of times. This sequence joins TRBV30 and TRBJ2-1; TRBD2 is a possible D gene (5 bases). The CDR3 is made up of 13 amino acids. Between the trimmed V and J ends, which lost 0 bases and 10 bases, there was a span of 13 bases. Germline V gene lookup returns CDR1 GTSNPN and CDR2 SVGIG (reference sequence). The DNA of the CDR3 is TGTGCCTGGAGTGTAGGACTCCCGCGGGAGCAGTTCTTC. Amino acid sequence: CAWSVGLPREQFF.

J is TRBJ1-4 and V is TRBV30; the D gene is possibly TRBD1 (6 bases). The germline V gene has CDR1 GTSNPN and CDR2 SVGIG (reference sequence). The CDR3 runs to 15 residues. Trimming removed 3 bases at V and 0 bases at J, with 11 bases between. CDR3 DNA: TGTGCCTGGAGCTCCGGGACAACAACTAATGAAAAACTGTTTTTT. It codes for CAWSSGTTTNEKLFF.

The rearrangement links TRBV6-5 to TRBJ2-7; the D gene is possibly TRBD1 (5 bases). The V gene's germline CDR1 is MNHEY and CDR2 SVGAGI. The CDR3 runs to 14 residues. V gave up 6 bases and J gave up 2 bases, with 14 bases separating them. The CDR3 nucleotides read TGTGCCAGCAGCCTGACAAGGACAACCTACGAGCAGTACTTC. Amino acids: CASSLTRTTYEQYF.

The rearrangement links TRBV7-8 to TRBJ2-7, with a weak D call TRBD2 (6 bases). The germline V and J ends were trimmed by 5 bases and 3 bases, with 26 bases remaining between them. The germline CDR1 and CDR2 sequences are SGHVS and FQNEAQ. This CDR3 is 18 amino acids long. In nucleotides, the CDR3 is TGTGCCAGCAGCGCTACTTTCGGGAGTATTGTTGGTTTCTACGAGCAGTACTTC. Amino acid sequence: CASSATFGSIVGFYEQYF.

The chain is built from TRBV7-2 and TRBJ1-5, with D possibly TRBD1 on 5 matching bases. The ends were cut back, 0 bases at V and 5 bases at J, with 8 bases in the middle. Germline loops: CDR1 SGHTA, CDR2 FQGNSA. The CDR3 has 14 amino acids. The DNA for the CDR3 is TGTGCCAGCAGCTTAGCGCCAGGGTATCAGCCCCAGCATTTT. Translation gives CASSLAPGYQPQHF.

This clone was seen only a few times. The chain employs TRBV6-6 and TRBJ2-3; 8 positions match TRBD1. From germline, CDR1 is MNHNY and CDR2 SVGAGI (reference sequence). CDR3 length equals 15 residues. With V trimmed by 7 bases and J by 1 base, 7 bases remained unmatched. The CDR3, as DNA: TGTGCCAGCACTGGACAGGGCCGCCGCACAGATACGCAGTATTTT. Protein sequence: CASTGQGRRTDTQYF.

The V and J genes are TRBV7-3 and TRBJ2-5; TRBD1 agrees at 10 bases. The germline V gene encodes CDR1 SGHTA and CDR2 FQGTGA. The CDR3 sequence is 14 residues long. V lost 6 bases to trimming and J lost 5 bases; unmatched junction nucleotides: 6. DNA for the CDR3: TGTGCCAGCAGTCGCTCGGGACAGGGGGAGACCCAGTACTTC. Translated: CASSRSGQGETQYF.

The chain employs TRBV28 and TRBJ2-7; unclear D gene. From germline, CDR1 is MDHEN and CDR2 SYDVKM. V was shortened by 6 bases and J by 2 bases, with 14 bases between the two germline ends. CDR3 length: 14 residues. In DNA form, the CDR3 reads TGTGCCAGCAGCCCCCGCGTTCAACCCTACGAGCAGTACTTC. It yields the protein CASSPRVQPYEQYF.

This chain connects TRBV27 to TRBJ2-3, with TRBD2 as a possible D gene (6 bases). Deletions cut 3 bases from V and 3 bases from J, with 19 bases between. The CDR3 runs 17 residues. Germline lookup yields CDR1 MNHEY and CDR2 SMNVEV (reference sequence). The CDR3 here is CASSFSGTSYGTDTQYF. CDR3 sequence (DNA): TGTGCCAGCAGTTTTTCGGGAACTAGCTATGGAACAGATACGCAGTATTTT.

The rearrangement links TRBV19 to TRBJ1-3; tentative D call: TRBD1 (6 bases). The CDR3 spans 15 residues. V shed 3 bases and J shed 4 bases, with 13 bases lying between them. Germline V lookup: CDR1 LNHDA, CDR2 SQIVND (reference sequence). DNA of the CDR3: TGTGCCAGTAGTATCTCCGGACAGCGAGGAAACACCATATATTTT. The encoded protein is CASSISGQRGNTIYF.

J is TRBJ2-3 and V is TRBV10-3, with TRBD1 matching over 8 bases. Per germline, CDR1 ENHRY and CDR2 SYGVKD. The junction had 4 bases not matched to a gene; V was cut back by 4 bases and J by 4 bases. The CDR3 contains 14 residues. CDR3 region: CAISGRGPADTQYF. Here the CDR3 DNA reads TGTGCCATCAGTGGCAGGGGGCCGGCAGATACGCAGTATTTT.

V is TRBV6-5 and J is TRBJ1-2, with D possibly TRBD1 on 5 matching bases. The CDR3 length is 14 residues. Germline V gene lookup returns CDR1 MNHEY and CDR2 SVGAGI. The V end was cut by 5 bases, the J end by 2 bases, with 12 bases between. The CDR3 region has the DNA TGTGCCAGCAGTCAACAGGCGTTCAACTATGGCTACACCTTC. This encodes CASSQQAFNYGYTF.

This clone was seen only a few times. The gene calls are TRBV7-8 and TRBJ2-7, with D maybe TRBD2 (5 bases). Germline CDR1 and CDR2: SGHVS and FQNEAQ. CDR3 length equals 16 residues. V was shortened by 2 bases and J by 2 bases, with 16 bases between the two germline ends. CDR3 sequence (DNA): TGTGCCAGCAGCTTAAATCAGCGGAGTCCCCCCTACGAGCAGTACTTC. This gives the protein CASSLNQRSPPYEQYF.